What follows is one T cell receptor beta chain and its context. What it binds is unknown. Germline loops: CDR1 SGHNT, CDR2 YENEEA. The CDR3 extends over 12 amino acids. Trimming took 1 base from V and 5 from J, leaving 4 bases between them. Sequencing used cDNA as its template, made by extracting RNA and reverse transcribing it. Only in-frame clones appear in the TCRdb table, and some are missing; sequencing was by immunoSEQ multiplex PCR. The data show under 95,000 clones, with just over 70% seen just once and around 16% held by the top ten. Treatment reported: oral pan-JAK inhibitor, 5-10 mg twice daily. Peripheral blood, together with lesional scalp punch biopsies, was collected from alopecia areata patients. The sample originates from a study of CD8+ T cells in alopecia areata. On the study more broadly: It was oral tofacitinib, at 5 to 10 mg twice daily, that treated patients received.

Points from the study as a whole: Among the top 100, expanded CD8+ clones were significantly decreased by tofacitinib, as was scalp clonality. The study found higher clonality in lesional than normal scalp, especially in alopecia totalis/universalis.

This TCR derives from a human donor with alopecia areata. The starting material was CD8+ T cells sorted from blood, obtained between weeks 43 and 45, from a patient treated with tofacitinib. The V and J genes are TRBV11-3 and TRBJ2-3; D gene unclear. CDR3 nucleotides: TGTGCCAGCAGCTTAGGTCAAGATACGCAGTATTTT. It encodes CASSLGQDTQYF.